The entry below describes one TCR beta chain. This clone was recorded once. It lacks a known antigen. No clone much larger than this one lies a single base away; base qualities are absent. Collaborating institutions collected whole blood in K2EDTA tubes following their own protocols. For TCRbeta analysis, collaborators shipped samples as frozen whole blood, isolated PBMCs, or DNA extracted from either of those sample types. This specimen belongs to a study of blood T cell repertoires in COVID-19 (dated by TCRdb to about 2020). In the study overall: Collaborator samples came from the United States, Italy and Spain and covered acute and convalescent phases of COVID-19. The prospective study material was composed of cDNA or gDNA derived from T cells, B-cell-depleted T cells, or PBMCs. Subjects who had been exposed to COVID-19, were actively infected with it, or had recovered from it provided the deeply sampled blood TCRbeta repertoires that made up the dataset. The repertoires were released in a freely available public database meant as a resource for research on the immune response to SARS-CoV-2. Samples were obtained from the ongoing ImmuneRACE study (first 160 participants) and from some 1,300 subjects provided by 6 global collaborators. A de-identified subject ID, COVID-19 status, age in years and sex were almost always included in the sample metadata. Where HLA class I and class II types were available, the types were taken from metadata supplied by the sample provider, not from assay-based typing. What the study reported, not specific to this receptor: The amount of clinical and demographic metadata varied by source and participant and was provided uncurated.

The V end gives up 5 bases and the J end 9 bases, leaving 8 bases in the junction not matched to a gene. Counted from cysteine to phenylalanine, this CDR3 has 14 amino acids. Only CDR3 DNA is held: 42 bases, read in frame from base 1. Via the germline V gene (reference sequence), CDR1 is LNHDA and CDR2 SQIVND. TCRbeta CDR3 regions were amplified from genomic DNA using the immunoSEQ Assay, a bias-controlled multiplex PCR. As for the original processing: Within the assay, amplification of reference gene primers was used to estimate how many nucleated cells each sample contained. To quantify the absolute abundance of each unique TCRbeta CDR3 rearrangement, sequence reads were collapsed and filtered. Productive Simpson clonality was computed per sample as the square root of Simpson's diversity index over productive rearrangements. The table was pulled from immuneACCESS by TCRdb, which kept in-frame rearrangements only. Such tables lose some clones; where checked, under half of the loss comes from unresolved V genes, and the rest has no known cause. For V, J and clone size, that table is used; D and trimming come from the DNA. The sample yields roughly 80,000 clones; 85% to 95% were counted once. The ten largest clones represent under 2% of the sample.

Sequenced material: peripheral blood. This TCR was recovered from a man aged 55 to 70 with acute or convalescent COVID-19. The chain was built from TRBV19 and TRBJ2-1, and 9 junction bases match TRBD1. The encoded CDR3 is CASSATGGRSEQFF. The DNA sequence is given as TGTGCCAGTAGTGCCACAGGGGGCCGGAGTGAGCAGTTCTTC.